The 13 T cell receptor beta chains in this list originate from one sample, sequenced in a study of a mutant IDH1 vaccine in newly diagnosed glioma. Their antigens remain unidentified. Described time point: week 23, last vaccination. Each vaccine dose was 300 ug of mutant IDH1 20-mer peptide, with topical imiquimod. The assay was immunoSEQ multiplex PCR, and TCRdb's table has in-frame clones only and misses some. The table lists under 45,000 clones, approximately 89% of them singletons. Sequencing was performed on PBMCs, taken from a glioma patient whose treatment included an IDH1 peptide vaccine. Receptors were obtained from a man aged 50 or older with glioma.

CDR3 sequence (DNA): TGTGCCAGCTCTTTAGGACAGGCCCTTGGGGAGCAGTACTTC. Translating gives CASSLGQALGEQYF. The rearrangement joins TRBV18 to TRBJ2-7; 7 positions match TRBD1. J was trimmed by 7 bases and V by 6 bases; bases with no gene match: 12. CDR1 and CDR2 from the germline V gene are KGHSH and LQKENI. The CDR3 is 14 residues long.

The rearrangement links TRBV19 to TRBJ1-1; possible D gene TRBD1, 6 bases. The CDR3 loop spans 14 amino acids. Germline V gene data show CDR1 as LNHDA and CDR2 as SQIVND (reference sequence). Trimming took off 7 bases at V and 1 base at J, with 13 bases between the two ends. CDR3 in amino acids: CASNGGAANTEAFF. Written as DNA, the CDR3 is TGTGCCAGTAACGGGGGGGCAGCGAACACTGAAGCTTTCTTT.

The chain uses TRBV7-9 and TRBJ1-6, with D hard to call. The CDR3 runs 14 residues. The ends were cut back, 7 bases at V and 8 bases at J, with 15 bases in the middle. The germline gives CDR1 SEHNR, CDR2 FQNEAQ (reference sequence). CDR3 nucleotides: TGTGCCAGCACCTCCGGCACTTTGGATTCACCCCTCCACTTT. Its protein product is CASTSGTLDSPLHF.

The chain combines TRBV5-4 with TRBJ1-1, with D perhaps matching TRBD1 (6 bases). V was clipped by 5 bases and J by 0 bases, with 8 bases between them. Germline V gene data show CDR1 as SGHNT and CDR2 as YYREEE (reference sequence). The CDR3 consists of 13 residues. The CDR3 protein is CASSSGVNTEAFF. CDR3 DNA: TGTGCCAGCAGTTCAGGGGTGAACACTGAAGCTTTCTTT.

The CDR3 loop reads CASSLVGDTEAFF. The CDR3 DNA is TGTGCCAGCAGCTTGGTAGGGGACACTGAAGCTTTCTTT. This rearrangement joins TRBV5-6 to TRBJ1-1, with D tentatively TRBD1 (5 bases). The germline V and J ends were trimmed by 0 bases and 3 bases, with 6 bases remaining between them. CDR3 size: 13 residues. Per germline, CDR1 SGHDT and CDR2 YYEEEE.

This CDR3 is CASSTDREVGTEAFF. Written as DNA, the CDR3 is TGTGCCAGCAGTACGGACAGGGAGGTTGGCACTGAAGCTTTCTTT. V gene TRBV9 combines with J gene TRBJ1-1; 8 nucleotides agree with TRBD1. V was pared by 5 bases and J by 4 bases, with 10 bases of the junction left unmatched. The CDR3 contains 15 residues. The germline V gene encodes CDR1 SGDLS and CDR2 YYNGEE. Looking up the rest from reference TRBV9 and TRBJ1-1 gives the full variable domain: DSGVTQTPKHLITATGQRVTLRCSPRSGDLSVYWYQQSLDQGLQFLIQYYNGEERAKGNILERFSAQQFPDLHSELNLSSLELGDSALYFCASSTDREVGTEAFFGQGTRLTVV.

J is TRBJ2-2 and V is TRBV11-3, with 7 bases identical to TRBD2. Trimming cost V 4 bases and J 7 bases; bases outside gene matches: 3. Per the germline V gene, CDR1 is SGHNT and CDR2 is YENEEA. The CDR3 is made up of 13 amino acids. The CDR3 sequence: CASSWEGGGELFF. The CDR3 coding sequence is TGTGCCAGCAGCTGGGAGGGTGGCGGGGAGCTGTTTTTT.

This sequence joins TRBV2 and TRBJ1-1, with a tentative D call TRBD1 (6 bases). With 6 bases removed from V and 6 bases from J, the gap between germline ends came to 20 bases. The germline CDR1 and CDR2 sequences are SNHLY and FYNNEI. The CDR3 runs 15 residues. This CDR3 is CASSGPGEAYSEAFF. The CDR3 nucleotides are TGTGCCAGCAGCGGACCAGGGGAGGCTTATTCTGAAGCTTTCTTT.

V is TRBV21-1 and J is TRBJ2-5. TRBV21-1 is reported as a pseudogene. This CDR3 has 14 residues. Here the CDR3 reads CASALVPPGETQYF. The CDR3 nucleotides are TGTGCCAGCGCTCTCGTTCCTCCTGGGGAGACCCAGTACTTC.

The rearrangement links TRBV6-4 to TRBJ2-1; D possibly corresponds to TRBD2 (6 bases). Deletions cut 3 bases from V and 9 bases from J, with 15 bases between. Germline CDR1 is MRHNA and CDR2 is SNTAGT. The length of the CDR3 is 14 residues. The CDR3 nucleotides are TGTGCCAGCAGTGAAGCCGGGGATAGCGGTGAGCAGTTCTTC. It translates to CASSEAGDSGEQFF.

The chain recombines TRBV7-2 with TRBJ2-2; TRBD1 matches at 7 bases. CDR3 size: 13 residues. The J segment lost 6 bases and the V segment lost 5 bases, leaving 3 bases of the junction unmatched. The germline V gene encodes CDR1 SGHTA and CDR2 FQGNSA. The CDR3 reads CASSDRGPGELFF. The DNA for the CDR3 is TGTGCCAGCAGCGATAGGGGGCCCGGGGAGCTGTTTTTT.

The genes are TRBV5-1 and TRBJ1-2, with TRBD1 matching over 10 bases. The CDR3 has 14 amino acids. Germline lookup yields CDR1 SGHRS and CDR2 YFSETQ. V lost 4 bases to trimming and J lost 2 bases; unmatched junction nucleotides: 2. The CDR3 coding sequence is TGCGCCAGCAGCCAGGACAGGGGGAACTATGGCTACACCTTC. Encoded protein: CASSQDRGNYGYTF.

The chain couples TRBV14 to TRBJ1-4; D uncertain. Germline loops: CDR1 SGHDN, CDR2 FVKESK. The CDR3 runs to 21 residues. V was pared by 0 bases and J by 2 bases, with 25 bases between. The CDR3 DNA reads TGTGCCAGCAGCCAAGAACAACATACGGATAATACAACGAGTACTAATGAAAAACTGTTTTTT. Protein product: CASSQEQHTDNTTSTNEKLFF.